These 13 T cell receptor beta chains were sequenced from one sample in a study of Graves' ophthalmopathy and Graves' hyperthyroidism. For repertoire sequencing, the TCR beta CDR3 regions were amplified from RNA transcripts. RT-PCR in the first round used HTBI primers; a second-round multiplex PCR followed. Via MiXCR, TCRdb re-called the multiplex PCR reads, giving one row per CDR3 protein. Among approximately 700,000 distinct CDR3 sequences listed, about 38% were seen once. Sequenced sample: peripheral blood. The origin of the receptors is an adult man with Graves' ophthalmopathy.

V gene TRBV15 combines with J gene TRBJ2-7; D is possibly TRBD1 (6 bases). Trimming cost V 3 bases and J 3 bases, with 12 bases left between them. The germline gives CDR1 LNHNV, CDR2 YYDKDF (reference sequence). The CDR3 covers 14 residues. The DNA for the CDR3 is TGTGCCACCAGCAGTCGCGGACAGAACTACGAGCAGTACTTC. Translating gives CATSSRGQNYEQYF.

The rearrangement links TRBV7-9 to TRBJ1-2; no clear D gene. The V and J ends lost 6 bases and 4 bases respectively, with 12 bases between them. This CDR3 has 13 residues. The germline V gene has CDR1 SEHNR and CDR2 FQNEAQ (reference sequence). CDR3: CASRLDLGYGYTF. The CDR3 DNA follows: TGTGCCAGCAGACTCGACCTCGGCTATGGCTACACCTTC.

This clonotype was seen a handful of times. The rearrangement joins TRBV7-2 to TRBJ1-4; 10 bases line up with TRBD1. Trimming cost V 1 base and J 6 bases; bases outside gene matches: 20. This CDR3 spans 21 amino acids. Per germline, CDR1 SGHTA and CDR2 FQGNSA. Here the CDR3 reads CASSLDRRSPLGTGVDEKLFF. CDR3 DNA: TGTGCCAGCAGCTTAGATAGAAGGTCACCTCTCGGGACAGGGGTGGATGAAAAACTGTTTTTT.

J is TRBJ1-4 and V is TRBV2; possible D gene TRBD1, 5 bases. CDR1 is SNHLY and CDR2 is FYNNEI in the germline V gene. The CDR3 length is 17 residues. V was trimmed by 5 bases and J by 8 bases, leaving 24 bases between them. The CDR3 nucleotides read TGTGCCAGCAGTTACTTCGGACTAGCGGGGGAGAAGGAAAAACTGTTTTTT. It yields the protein CASSYFGLAGEKEKLFF.

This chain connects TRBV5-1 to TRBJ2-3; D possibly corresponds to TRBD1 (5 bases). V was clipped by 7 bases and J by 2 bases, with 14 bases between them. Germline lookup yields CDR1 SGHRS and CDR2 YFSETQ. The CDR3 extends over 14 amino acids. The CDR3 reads CASAGAFHTDTQYF. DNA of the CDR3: TGCGCCAGCGCTGGGGCCTTCCACACAGATACGCAGTATTTT.

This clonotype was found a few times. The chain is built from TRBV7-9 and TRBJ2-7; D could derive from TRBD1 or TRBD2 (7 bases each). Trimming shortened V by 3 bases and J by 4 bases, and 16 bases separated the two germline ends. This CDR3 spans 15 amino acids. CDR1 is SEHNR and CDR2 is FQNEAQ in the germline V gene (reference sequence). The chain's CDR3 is CASSFYQGGVYEQYF. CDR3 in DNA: TGTGCCAGCAGCTTCTATCAGGGGGGGGTTTACGAGCAGTACTTC.

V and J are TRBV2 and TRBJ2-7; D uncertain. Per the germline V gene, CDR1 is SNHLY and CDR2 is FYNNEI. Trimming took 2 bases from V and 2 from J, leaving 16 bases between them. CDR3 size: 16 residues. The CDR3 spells CASSESLTRIAYEQYF. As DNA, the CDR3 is TGTGCCAGCAGTGAAAGTTTGACACGAATTGCCTACGAGCAGTACTTC.

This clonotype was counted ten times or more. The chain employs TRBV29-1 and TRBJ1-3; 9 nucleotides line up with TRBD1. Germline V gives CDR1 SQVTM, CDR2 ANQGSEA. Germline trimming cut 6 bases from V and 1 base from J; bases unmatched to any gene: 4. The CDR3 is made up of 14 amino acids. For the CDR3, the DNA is TGCAGCGTAAGAGACAGGGGGTCTGGAAACACCATATATTTT. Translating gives CSVRDRGSGNTIYF. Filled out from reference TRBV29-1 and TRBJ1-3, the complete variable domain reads SAVISQKPSRDICQRGTSLTIQCQVDSQVTMMFWYRQQPGQSLTLIATANQGSEATYESGFVIDKFPISRPNLTFSTLTVSNMSPEDSSIYLCSVRDRGSGNTIYFGEGSWLTVV.

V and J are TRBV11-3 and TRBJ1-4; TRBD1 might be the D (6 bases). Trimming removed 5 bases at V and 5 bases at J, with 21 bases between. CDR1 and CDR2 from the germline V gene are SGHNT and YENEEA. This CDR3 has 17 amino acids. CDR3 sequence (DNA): TGTGCCAGCAGCCGCAACGAATGGGACACCGAAAATGAAAAACTGTTTTTT. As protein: CASSRNEWDTENEKLFF.

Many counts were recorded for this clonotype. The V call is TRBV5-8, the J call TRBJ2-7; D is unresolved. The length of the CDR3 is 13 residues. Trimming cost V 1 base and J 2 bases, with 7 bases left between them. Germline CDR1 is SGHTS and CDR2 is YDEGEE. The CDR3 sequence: CASSLNFPYEQYF. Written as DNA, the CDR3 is TGTGCCAGCAGCTTGAACTTTCCCTACGAGCAGTACTTC.

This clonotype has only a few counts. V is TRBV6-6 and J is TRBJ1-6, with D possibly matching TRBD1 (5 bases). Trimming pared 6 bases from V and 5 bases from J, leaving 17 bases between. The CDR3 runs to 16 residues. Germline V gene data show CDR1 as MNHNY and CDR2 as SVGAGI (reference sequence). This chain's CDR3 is CASSHGPGLNNSPLHF. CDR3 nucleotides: TGTGCCAGCAGCCACGGCCCGGGGCTCAATAATTCACCCCTCCACTTT.

For the CDR3, the DNA is TGCGCCAGCAGCCGAGGGGGGGTACAGCCCCAGTACTTC. Its translation: CASSRGGVQPQYF. V usage is TRBV4-1 and J usage is TRBJ2-5, with D perhaps matching TRBD2 (7 bases). V lost 4 bases and J 9 bases, leaving 15 bases between the germline ends. CDR3 size: 13 residues. Looked up from germline, CDR1 is MGHRA and CDR2 is YSYEKL.

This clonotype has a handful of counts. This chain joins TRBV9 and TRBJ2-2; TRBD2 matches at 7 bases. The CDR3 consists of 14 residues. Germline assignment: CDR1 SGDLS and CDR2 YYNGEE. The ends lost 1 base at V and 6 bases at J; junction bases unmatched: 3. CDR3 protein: CASSVSGIPGELFF. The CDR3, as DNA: TGTGCCAGCAGCGTAAGCGGGATCCCCGGGGAGCTGTTTTTT.